This T cell receptor beta chain was found in a study of CD8+CD57+ T cells in acquired aplastic anemia. Across the study: Mean DNA quantity obtained from sorted CD4+ and CD8+ cells was 3 to 3.5 ug.

Study findings and constraints: Patients and controls turned out to have approximately 29 CD8+ CDR3 sequences in common.

As to this clonotype: Its antigen remains unknown. Germline is not matched at one junction end, which may reflect a read error.

The length of the CDR3 is 16 residues. Germline CDR1 LNHNV, CDR2 YYDKDF (reference sequence). Sequencing involved patients with CD8+CD57+ cell expansion previously shown by flow cytometry. The blood sampling took place in patients who had so far received no therapy. Genomic DNA acted as the template from which TCR beta VDJ combination and CDR3 sequence profiling were carried out. TCRdb passed the reads through MiXCR, listing each CDR3 protein once. Of some 98,000 distinct CDR3 sequences in the sample, 55% to 70% were seen once. The rearrangement links TRBV15 to TRBJ1-6; D unresolved. The clonotype originates from a human donor with aplastic anemia. Sequences were obtained from sorted CD4+, CD8+, or CD8+CD57+ T cells (not recorded which) from PBMCs. The CDR3 sequence: CATSRSEGTYNSPLHF. CDR3 DNA: TGTGCCACCAGCAGGAGTGAGGGAACCTACAATTCACCCCTCCACTTT. The complete variable domain, with remaining parts taken from reference TRBV15 and TRBJ1-6, reads DAMVIQNPRYQVTQFGKPVTLSCSQTLNHNVMYWYQQKSSQAPKLLFHYYDKDFNNEADTPDNFQSRRPNTSFCFLDIRSPGLGDTAMYLCATSRSEGTYNSPLHFGNGTRLTVT.